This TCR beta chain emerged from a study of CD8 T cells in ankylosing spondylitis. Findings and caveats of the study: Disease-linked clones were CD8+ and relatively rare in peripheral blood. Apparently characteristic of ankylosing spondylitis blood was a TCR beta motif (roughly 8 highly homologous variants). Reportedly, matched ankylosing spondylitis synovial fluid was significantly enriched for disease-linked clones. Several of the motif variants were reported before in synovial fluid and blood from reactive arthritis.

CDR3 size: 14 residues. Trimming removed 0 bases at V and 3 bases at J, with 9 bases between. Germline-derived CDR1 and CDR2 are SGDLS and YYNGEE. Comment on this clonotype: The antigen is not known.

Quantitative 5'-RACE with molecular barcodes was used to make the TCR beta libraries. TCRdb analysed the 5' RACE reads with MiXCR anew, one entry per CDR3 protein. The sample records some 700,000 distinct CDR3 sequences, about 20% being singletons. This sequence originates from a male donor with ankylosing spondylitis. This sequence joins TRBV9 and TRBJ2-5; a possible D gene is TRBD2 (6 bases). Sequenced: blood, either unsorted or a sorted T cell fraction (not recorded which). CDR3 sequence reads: CASSVEGLEETQYF. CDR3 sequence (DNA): TGTGCCAGCAGCGTAGAGGGACTCGAAGAGACCCAGTACTTC. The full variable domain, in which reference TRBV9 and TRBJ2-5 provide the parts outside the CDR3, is DSGVTQTPKHLITATGQRVTLRCSPRSGDLSVYWYQQSLDQGLQFLIQYYNGEERAKGNILERFSAQQFPDLHSELNLSSLELGDSALYFCASSVEGLEETQYFGPGTRLLVL.